Listed below are T cell receptor beta chains from one sample, sequenced in a study of blood T cell repertoires in COVID-19. Using immunoSEQ multiplex PCR, the repertoire was profiled, and TCRdb retains in-frame clones only, with some absent. This table has 43,000 or so clones, 83% appearing once. The sequenced material came from peripheral blood. The receptors originated from a man aged 60 to 75 with active COVID-19. Both conserved end residues are part of each CDR3.

j_call	cdr3_length	v_call	cdr3_aa
TRBJ2-7	15	TRBV19	CASSDGGSGSYEQYF
TRBJ2-5	13	TRBV7-2	CASVRRGGETQYF
TRBJ1-5	15	TRBV19	CATAGGGNSNQPQHF
TRBJ2-3	18	TRBV4-1	CASSPPYGKGALTDTQYF
TRBJ1-1	14	TRBV19	CASSIFPVNTEAFF
TRBJ1-4	16	TRBV2	CASKVAGGFSNEKLFF
TRBJ2-1	15	TRBV19	CASRDFRLAPSEQFF
TRBJ2-2	16	TRBV29-1	CSVEDSGPGYPGELFF
TRBJ1-5	15	TRBV3-1/TRBV3-2	CASSLTGGINQPQHF
TRBJ2-3	14	TRBV6-2/TRBV6-3	CASSSGLGQDTQYF
TRBJ2-5	17	TRBV27	CASSLRGASGRQETQYF
TRBJ2-5	14	TRBV21-1	CASSSPTKRETQYF
TRBJ2-3	17	TRBV19	CASSGGDGREFTDTQYF
TRBJ2-2	15	TRBV27	CASIPGGETTGELFF
TRBJ1-2	13	TRBV6-5	CASSSQGVYGYTF
TRBJ2-3	13	TRBV5-1	CASSSGGTDTQYF
TRBJ1-5	15	TRBV7-9	CASSLGTGVNQPQHF
TRBJ2-2	17	TRBV4-1	CASSPSTSGGETGELFF
TRBJ2-7	13	TRBV25-1	CASSEFNSNEQYF
TRBJ2-2	12	TRBV6-5	CASSYRSGELFF
TRBJ2-1	16	TRBV7-9	CASSTASGARSGEQFF
TRBJ1-1	13	TRBV19	CASSLTRNTEAFF
TRBJ1-1	16	TRBV28	CASMGQGYKVGTEAFF
TRBJ2-7	13	TRBV27	CASSWAQGSEQYF
TRBJ2-1	15	TRBV4-1	CASSQRGTSIGEQFF
TRBJ2-1	15	TRBV18	CASSPGLAGVNEQFF
TRBJ1-1	15	TRBV15	CATSRDPNSHTEAFF
TRBJ2-5	13	TRBV29-1	CSARRGLAETQYF
TRBJ2-5	16	TRBV24-1	CATAQSGLAGEETQYF
TRBJ2-5	13	TRBV18	CASSPVTGETQYF
TRBJ2-3	13	TRBV6-5	CASSHLGTDTQYF
TRBJ1-2	17	TRBV7-9	CASSPRGGGGDGYGYTF
TRBJ2-1	18	TRBV9	CASSVVGRGQSSYNEQFF
TRBJ2-1	15	TRBV7-2	CASSLSLVATNEQFF
TRBJ1-2	14	TRBV7-9	CASSLLGLDYGYTF
TRBJ1-3	15	TRBV4-3	CASSQDLGGGNTIYF
TRBJ1-5	14	TRBV2	CASSDGQGGQPQHF
TRBJ2-7	15	TRBV9	CASSPSGGDSYEQYF
TRBJ2-5	15	TRBV5-1	CASSLTGGYTETQYF
TRBJ2-5	14	TRBV18	CASSPLTQGETQYF
TRBJ2-7	17	TRBV27	CASSRSSARGRRYEQYF
TRBJ1-2	13	TRBV6-5	CASSRMGVGGYTF
TRBJ1-6	15	TRBV13	CASSLETGINSPLHF
TRBJ1-4	16	TRBV3-1/TRBV3-2	CASSPLLDRLNEKLFF
TRBJ1-1	17	TRBV28	CASSLWGQRLLNTEAFF
TRBJ1-3	15	TRBV30	CAWSGGTGAGNTIYF
TRBJ1-3	13	TRBV28	CASSQTGTDRLHF